Each of the 5 T cell receptor beta chains below was sequenced from the same sample in a study of T cell responses to AZD1222 COVID-19 vaccine. Sequencing used immunoSEQ multiplex PCR; TCRdb keeps in-frame clones, though not all of them. Of over 75,000 clones detected, approximately 90% appear once; the ten largest clones hold roughly 32%. Sequenced material: peripheral blood, taken on day 0 of AZD1222 vaccination. These receptor sequences come from an adult in good health.

The genes are TRBV30 and TRBJ2-2; 7 bases are shared with TRBD2. Germline V gene sequence: CDR1 GTSNPN, CDR2 SVGIG (reference sequence). V was pared by 3 bases and J by 4 bases, with 8 bases of the junction left unmatched. The CDR3 has 15 amino acids. Here the CDR3 reads CAWSLGGRVTGELFF. The CDR3 coding sequence is TGTGCCTGGAGCCTCGGCGGGAGAGTCACCGGGGAGCTGTTTTTT.

V gene TRBV20-1 combines with J gene TRBJ2-7, with no clear D. V lost 5 bases, J lost 6 bases, and 8 bases lay in between. The CDR3 is 10 amino acids. CDR1 is DFQATT, CDR2 SNEGSKA, per germline (reference sequence). CDR3 protein: CSAGFTEQYF. CDR3 bases: TGCAGTGCTGGATTCACCGAGCAGTACTTC.

The genes are TRBV4-2 and TRBJ1-1, with D maybe TRBD1 (6 bases). CDR1 LGHNA and CDR2 YNFKEQ come from the germline V gene. The CDR3 totals 16 residues. Trimming left V 3 bases short and J 0 bases short, with 14 bases between. CDR3 region: CASSQIPGHLNTEAFF. The CDR3 nucleotides read TGTGCCAGCAGCCAGATACCGGGACACCTGAACACTGAAGCTTTCTTT.

The gene calls are TRBV2 and TRBJ2-2; D ambiguous. V was trimmed by 6 bases and J by 4 bases, leaving 3 bases between them. The CDR3 extends over 11 amino acids. Germline V gives CDR1 SNHLY, CDR2 FYNNEI. As DNA, the CDR3 is TGTGCCAGCAGGTTCACCGGGGAGCTGTTTTTT. This encodes CASRFTGELFF.

The chain couples TRBV29-1 to TRBJ1-1, with D unresolved. V was clipped by 6 bases and J by 1 base, with 15 bases between them. The CDR3 runs 14 residues. Germline V lookup: CDR1 SQVTM, CDR2 ANQGSEA. The CDR3 region has the DNA TGCAGCGTGGTCCACGTCGACAAGAACACTGAAGCTTTCTTT. Translated: CSVVHVDKNTEAFF.